The next 18 T cell receptor beta chains were all read from a single sample in a study of cytomegalovirus exposure and HLA in healthy donors. PCR primers comprised 60 Vbeta and 13 Jbeta primers. Sequencing was performed with immunoSEQ multiplex PCR; in TCRdb, only in-frame clones are kept and a portion is missing. Among about 87,000 clones listed, roughly 72% were seen once. Sequencing was performed on PBMCs. The origin of the receptors is a man younger than 45 in good health and CMV-seropositive.

The chain employs TRBV7-2 and TRBJ1-2; 7 nucleotides line up with TRBD1. The CDR3 consists of 13 residues. Germline CDR1 and CDR2: SGHTA and FQGNSA. The J segment lost 8 bases and the V segment lost 1 base, leaving 4 bases of the junction unmatched. Here the CDR3 reads CASSLGQGEGYTF. DNA for the CDR3: TGTGCCAGCAGCTTAGGGCAGGGGGAGGGCTACACCTTC.

J is TRBJ1-3 and V is TRBV4-1; no reliable D call. The ends were cut back, 4 bases at V and 0 bases at J, with 10 bases in the middle. Germline V gives CDR1 MGHRA, CDR2 YSYEKL. The CDR3 totals 15 residues. For the CDR3, the DNA is TGCGCCAGCAGCCCCCCTAGCCTCTCTGGAAACACCATATATTTT. Its translation is CASSPPSLSGNTIYF.

The CDR3, as DNA: TGCAGCGTTGAAGATCGGAGGGTGGCGGTCTCTGGAAACACCATATATTTT. This codes for CSVEDRRVAVSGNTIYF. This chain links TRBV29-1 with TRBJ1-3, with D hard to call. Trimming shortened V by 0 bases and J by 0 bases, and 15 bases separated the two germline ends. The CDR3 has 17 amino acids. Germline V gene sequence: CDR1 SQVTM, CDR2 ANQGSEA.

In this sample, this clone turned up a few times. The V and J genes are TRBV5-1 and TRBJ1-1, with 9 bases aligning to TRBD1. The CDR3 has 15 amino acids. Germline CDR1 and CDR2: SGHRS and YFSETQ. Trimming removed 4 bases from V and 1 base from J; junction bases left unmatched: 5. CDR3 nucleotides: TGCGCCAGCAGCGTACAGGGGGCCGGGAACACTGAAGCTTTCTTT. Its protein is CASSVQGAGNTEAFF.

V is TRBV7-2 and J is TRBJ1-4, with 7 nucleotides matching TRBD1. This CDR3 comprises 13 residues. Germline loops: CDR1 SGHTA, CDR2 FQGNSA. The junction had 5 bases not matched to a gene; V was cut back by 5 bases and J by 8 bases. CDR3 sequence (DNA): TGTGCCAGCAGCAGGGGGCGGTACGAAAAACTGTTTTTT. Translation: CASSRGRYEKLFF.

The chain joins TRBV9 to TRBJ1-6, with 8 bases that match TRBD1. Germline CDR1 and CDR2: SGDLS and YYNGEE. The CDR3 loop spans 15 amino acids. V shed 2 bases and J 5 bases; nucleotides not matched to a gene: 3. Here the CDR3 DNA reads TGTGCCAGCAGCGTCCGACAGGGGAATAATTCACCCCTCCACTTT. This sequence encodes CASSVRQGNNSPLHF.

This sequence joins TRBV29-1 and TRBJ2-1; 9 positions match TRBD1. CDR3 size: 19 residues. V gave up 4 bases and J gave up 10 bases; unmatched junction bases: 26. Germline CDR1 reads SQVTM; CDR2 reads ANQGSEA. As DNA, the CDR3 is TGCAGCGTTGGGATCCGGGACAGGGCCCCATCGCCCCCGTACGCGGAGCAGTTCTTC. This translates into CSVGIRDRAPSPPYAEQFF.

This chain connects TRBV29-1 to TRBJ1-2; 10 nucleotides match TRBD1. Trimming cost V 7 bases and J 2 bases; bases outside gene matches: 4. The CDR3 contains 13 residues. Germline V lookup: CDR1 SQVTM, CDR2 ANQGSEA. For the CDR3, the DNA is TGCAGCGCCGGACAGGGGGAAAACTATGGCTACACCTTC. Protein: CSAGQGENYGYTF.

This clone was picked up a small number of times. The chain has TRBV27 and TRBJ2-1, with TRBD1 as a possible D gene (6 bases). Germline loops: CDR1 MNHEY, CDR2 SMNVEV (reference sequence). The ends were cut back, 4 bases at V and 4 bases at J, with 17 bases in the middle. The CDR3 has 16 residues. The CDR3 nucleotides read TGTGCCAGCAGTTCCATGGGGGCGACAACGTACAATGAGCAGTTCTTC. This encodes CASSSMGATTYNEQFF.

The rearrangement joins TRBV20-1 to TRBJ1-2, with D maybe TRBD1 (5 bases). Deletions cut 2 bases from V and 7 bases from J, with 8 bases between. Germline CDR1 and CDR2: DFQATT and SNEGSKA (reference sequence). CDR3 length: 11 amino acids. The CDR3, as DNA: TGCAGTGCTAGATCCAGGGCTGGCTACACCTTC. It specifies CSARSRAGYTF.

The J gene is TRBJ2-1, the V gene TRBV7-2; TRBD1 might be the D (5 bases). Trimming took 6 bases from V and 12 from J, leaving 18 bases between them. CDR3 length: 13 amino acids. Per the germline V gene, CDR1 is SGHTA and CDR2 is FQGNSA. This CDR3 reads CASSRDSTQGQFF. In DNA, the CDR3 is TGTGCCAGCAGTCGTGACTCGACCCAGGGGCAGTTCTTC.

This clone was seen only once. The V call is TRBV5-6, the J call TRBJ2-7; TRBD1 matches at 8 bases. Losses at the gene ends were 5 bases for V and 5 bases for J; bases not matched to a gene: 3. CDR1 SGHDT and CDR2 YYEEEE come from the germline V gene. The CDR3 length is 12 residues. CDR3 loop: CASRSTGDEQYF. Written as DNA, the CDR3 is TGTGCCAGCAGATCGACAGGGGACGAGCAGTACTTC.

The chain combines TRBV30 with TRBJ2-1, with 10 bases matching TRBD2. Germline V gene lookup returns CDR1 GTSNPN and CDR2 SVGIG (reference sequence). CDR3 length equals 15 residues. V shed 0 bases, J shed 7 bases, and the junction held 6 bases outside the gene matches. The CDR3 here is CAWSVKREGRNEQFF. The DNA of the CDR3 is TGTGCCTGGAGTGTAAAGCGGGAGGGAAGAAATGAGCAGTTCTTC. Variable domain in full (rest from reference TRBV30 and TRBJ2-1): SQTIHQWPATLVQPVGSPLSLECTVEGTSNPNLYWYRQAAGRGLQLLFYSVGIGQISSEVPQNLSASRPQDRQFILSSKKLLLSDSGFYLCAWSVKREGRNEQFFGPGTRLTVL.

The chain employs TRBV6-1 and TRBJ1-1; D remains unclear. V lost 6 bases and J 4 bases, leaving 12 bases between the germline ends. The CDR3 totals 13 residues. CDR1 and CDR2 from the germline V gene are MNHNS and SASEGT. Here the CDR3 reads CASRRTSLTEAFF. In DNA, the CDR3 is TGTGCCAGCAGAAGAACGAGTCTCACTGAAGCTTTCTTT.

The chain combines TRBV6-5 with TRBJ1-5; 8 bases are shared with TRBD1. This CDR3 has 15 residues. The J segment lost 3 bases and the V segment lost 5 bases, leaving 6 bases of the junction unmatched. Germline V gene sequence: CDR1 MNHEY, CDR2 SVGAGI. The CDR3 DNA reads TGTGCCAGCAGTCCAGGACAGGGATACAATCAGCCCCAGCATTTT. Protein: CASSPGQGYNQPQHF.

The rearrangement joins TRBV6-5 to TRBJ2-1, with D perhaps TRBD2 (5 bases). Germline CDR1 reads MNHEY; CDR2 reads SVGAGI. There are 15 residues in the CDR3. V was pared by 1 base and J by 8 bases, with 15 bases between. The CDR3 DNA reads TGTGCCAGCAGTTACTGGCGGAGCGGCCCACATGAGCAGTTCTTC. It yields the protein CASSYWRSGPHEQFF.

On this clone: Other DNA sequences within the sample encode an identical CDR3. In DNA, the CDR3 is TGTGCCAGCAGCTTTCAACAGGGGAACACTGAAGCTTTCTTT. Its protein is CASSFQQGNTEAFF. This chain joins TRBV5-4 and TRBJ1-1, with D perhaps TRBD1 (6 bases). The CDR3 runs 14 residues. The germline V gene has CDR1 SGHNT and CDR2 YYREEE (reference sequence). The V end was cut by 2 bases, the J end by 1 base, with 9 bases between.

The DNA of the CDR3 is TGTGCCAGCAGCGTATATCAGCGGGGCCAAGAGACCCAGTACTTC. It translates to CASSVYQRGQETQYF. This chain joins TRBV9 and TRBJ2-5; 7 nucleotides align to TRBD2. CDR3 length: 15 amino acids. Trimming at V came to 1 base and at J to 1 base, leaving 4 bases not matched to a gene. Germline V lookup: CDR1 SGDLS, CDR2 YYNGEE.